This T cell receptor (beta chain) was retrieved from a study of T cell responses to AZD1222 COVID-19 vaccine. Only in-frame clones appear in the TCRdb table, and some are missing; sequencing was by immunoSEQ multiplex PCR. The table records approximately 210,000 clones, around 94% of them present only once. Trimming took 0 bases from V and 2 from J; bases not matched to a gene: 0. Germline V gives CDR1 MNHEY, CDR2 SVGAGI. CDR3 length equals 15 residues. The receptor's source is an adult who received the MenACWY meningococcal vaccine as a control. This chain joins TRBV6-5 and TRBJ2-7; 11 bases are a match to TRBD1. The material was peripheral blood, obtained 28 days after the second dose of the MenACWY control vaccine. In nucleotides, the CDR3 is TGTGCCAGCAGTTACTCGGGACAGGGGGCCTACGAGCAGTACTTC. It specifies CASSYSGQGAYEQYF.